What follows is one TCR beta chain and its context. The entry originates in a study of a mutant IDH1 vaccine in newly diagnosed glioma. Time point reported: baseline, week 1 (first vaccination visit). Treatment described: pre-vaccination baseline after standard-of-care therapy. Some clones are missing from TCRdb's copy, which holds only in-frame ones; the method was immunoSEQ multiplex PCR. Among about 30,000 clones listed, 82% were seen once. The starting material was PBMCs, obtained from a glioma patient treated with radiotherapy, temozolomide or both. The clonotype was recovered from a man aged 25 to 40 with glioma.

This CDR3 reads CASSLQRGQGEETQYF. The CDR3, as DNA: TGTGCCAGTAGTCTCCAGAGGGGACAGGGGGAAGAGACCCAGTACTTC. The chain links TRBV19 to TRBJ2-5; 11 bases match TRBD1. V was pared by 5 bases and J by 3 bases, with 8 bases of the junction left unmatched. The CDR3 spans 16 residues. The germline gives CDR1 LNHDA, CDR2 SQIVND (reference sequence).